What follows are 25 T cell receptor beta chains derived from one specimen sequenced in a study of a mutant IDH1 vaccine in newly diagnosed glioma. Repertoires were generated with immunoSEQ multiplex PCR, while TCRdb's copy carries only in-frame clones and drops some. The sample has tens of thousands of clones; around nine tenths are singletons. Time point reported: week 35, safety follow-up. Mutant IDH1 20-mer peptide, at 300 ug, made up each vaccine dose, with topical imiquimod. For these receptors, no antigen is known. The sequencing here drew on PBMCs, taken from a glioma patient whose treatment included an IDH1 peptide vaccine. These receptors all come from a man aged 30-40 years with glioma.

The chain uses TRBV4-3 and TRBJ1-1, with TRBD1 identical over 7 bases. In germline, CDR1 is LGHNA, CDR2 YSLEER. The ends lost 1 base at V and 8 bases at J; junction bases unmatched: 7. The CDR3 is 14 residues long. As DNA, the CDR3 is TGCGCCAGCAGCCAAGTCGAGGGGGCAGTAGAAGCTTTCTTT. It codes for CASSQVEGAVEAFF.

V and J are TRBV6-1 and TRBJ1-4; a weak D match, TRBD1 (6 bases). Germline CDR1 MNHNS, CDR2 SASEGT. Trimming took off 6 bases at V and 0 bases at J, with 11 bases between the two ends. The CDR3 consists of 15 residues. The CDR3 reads CASRGQATTNEKLFF. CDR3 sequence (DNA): TGTGCCAGCAGGGGACAAGCGACAACTAATGAAAAACTGTTTTTT.

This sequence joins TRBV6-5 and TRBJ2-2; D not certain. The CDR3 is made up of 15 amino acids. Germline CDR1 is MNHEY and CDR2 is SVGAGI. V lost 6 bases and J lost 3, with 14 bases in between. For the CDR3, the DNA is TGTGCCAGCAGCCCTATACTCGGAGACACCGGGGAGCTGTTTTTT. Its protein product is CASSPILGDTGELFF.

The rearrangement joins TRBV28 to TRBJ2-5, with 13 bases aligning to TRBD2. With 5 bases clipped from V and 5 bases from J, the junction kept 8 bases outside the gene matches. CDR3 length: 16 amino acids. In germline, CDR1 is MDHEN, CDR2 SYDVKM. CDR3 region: CASSPGTSGAPETQYF. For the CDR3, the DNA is TGTGCCAGCAGTCCCGGGACTAGCGGGGCCCCGGAGACCCAGTACTTC.

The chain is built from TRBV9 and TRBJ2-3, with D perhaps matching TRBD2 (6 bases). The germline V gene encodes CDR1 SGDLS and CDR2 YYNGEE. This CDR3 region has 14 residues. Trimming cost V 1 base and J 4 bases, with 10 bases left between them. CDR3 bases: TGTGCCAGCAGCGTACAAAGACTAGCAGATACGCAGTATTTT. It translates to CASSVQRLADTQYF.

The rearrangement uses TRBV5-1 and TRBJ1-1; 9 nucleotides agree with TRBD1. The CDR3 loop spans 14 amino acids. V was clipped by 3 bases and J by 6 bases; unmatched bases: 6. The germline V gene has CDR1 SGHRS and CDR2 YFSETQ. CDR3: CASSWRTGASEAFF. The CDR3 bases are TGCGCCAGCAGCTGGCGGACAGGGGCCTCTGAAGCTTTCTTT. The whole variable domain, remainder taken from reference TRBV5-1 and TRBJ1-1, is KAGVTQTPRYLIKTRGQQVTLSCSPISGHRSVSWYQQTPGQGLQFLFEYFSETQRNKGNFPGRFSGRQFSNSRSEMNVSTLELGDSALYLCASSWRTGASEAFFGQGTRLTVV.

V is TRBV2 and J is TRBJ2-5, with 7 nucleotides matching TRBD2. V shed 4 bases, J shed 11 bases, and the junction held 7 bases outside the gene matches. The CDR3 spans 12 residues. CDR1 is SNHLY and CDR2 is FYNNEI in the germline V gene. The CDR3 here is CASSVTPGGQYF. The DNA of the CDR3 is TGTGCCAGCAGTGTCACACCGGGGGGTCAGTACTTC.

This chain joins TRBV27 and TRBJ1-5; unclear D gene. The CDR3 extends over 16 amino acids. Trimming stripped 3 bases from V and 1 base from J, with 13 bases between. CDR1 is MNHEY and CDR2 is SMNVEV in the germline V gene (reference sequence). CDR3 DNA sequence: TGTGCCAGCAGTTTCTCGGGGATATTGAGCAATCAGCCCCAGCATTTT. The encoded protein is CASSFSGILSNQPQHF.

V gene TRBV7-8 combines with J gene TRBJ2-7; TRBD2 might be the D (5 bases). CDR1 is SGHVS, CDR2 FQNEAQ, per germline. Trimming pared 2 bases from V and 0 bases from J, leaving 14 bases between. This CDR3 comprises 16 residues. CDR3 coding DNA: TGTGCCAGCAGCTTAAATCCGGTAGGGAGCTCCTACGAGCAGTACTTC. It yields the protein CASSLNPVGSSYEQYF.

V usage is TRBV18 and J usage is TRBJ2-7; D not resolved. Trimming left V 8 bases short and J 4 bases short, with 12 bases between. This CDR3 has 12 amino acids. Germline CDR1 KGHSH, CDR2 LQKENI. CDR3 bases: TGTGCCAGCACCGCAAGGATTTACGAGCAGTACTTC. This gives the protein CASTARIYEQYF.

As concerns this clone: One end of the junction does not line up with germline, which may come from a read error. In nucleotides, the CDR3 is TGTGCCAGCGGCTTTTACCCCGGGACAGGGTTTGGCCAGCCCCAGCATTTT. Residues: CASGFYPGTGFGQPQHF. This sequence joins TRBV5-5 and TRBJ1-5; 9 nucleotides match TRBD1. This CDR3 region has 17 residues. CDR1 and CDR2 (germline): SGHKS, YYEKEE (reference sequence).

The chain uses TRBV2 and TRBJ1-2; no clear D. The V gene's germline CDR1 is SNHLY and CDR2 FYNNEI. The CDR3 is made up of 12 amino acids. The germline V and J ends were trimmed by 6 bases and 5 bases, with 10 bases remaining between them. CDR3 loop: CASREGWYGYTF. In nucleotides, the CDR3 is TGTGCCAGCAGGGAGGGTTGGTATGGCTACACCTTC.

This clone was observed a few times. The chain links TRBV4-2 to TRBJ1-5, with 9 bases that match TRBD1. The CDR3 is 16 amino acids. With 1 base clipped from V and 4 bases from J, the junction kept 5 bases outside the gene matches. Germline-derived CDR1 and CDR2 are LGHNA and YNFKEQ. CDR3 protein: CASSQVGTGYNQPQHF. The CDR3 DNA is TGTGCCAGCAGCCAAGTCGGGACAGGGTATAATCAGCCCCAGCATTTT.

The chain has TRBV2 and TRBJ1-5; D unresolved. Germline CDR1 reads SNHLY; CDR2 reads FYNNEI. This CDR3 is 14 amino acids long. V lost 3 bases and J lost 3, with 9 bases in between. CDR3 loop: CASSDTRYNQPQHF. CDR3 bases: TGTGCCAGCAGTGACACCAGATACAATCAGCCCCAGCATTTT.

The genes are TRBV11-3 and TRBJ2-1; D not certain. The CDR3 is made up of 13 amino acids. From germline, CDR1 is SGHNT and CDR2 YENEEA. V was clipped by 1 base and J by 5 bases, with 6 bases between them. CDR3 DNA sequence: TGTGCCAGCAGCTTAGGTCCAGACAATGAGCAGTTCTTC. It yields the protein CASSLGPDNEQFF.

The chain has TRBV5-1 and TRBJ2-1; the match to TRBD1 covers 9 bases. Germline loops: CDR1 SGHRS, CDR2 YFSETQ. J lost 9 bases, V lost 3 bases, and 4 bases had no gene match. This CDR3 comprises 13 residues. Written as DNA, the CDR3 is TGCGCCAGCAGCTGGAGGACAGGGGCTGAGCAGTTCTTC. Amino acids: CASSWRTGAEQFF.

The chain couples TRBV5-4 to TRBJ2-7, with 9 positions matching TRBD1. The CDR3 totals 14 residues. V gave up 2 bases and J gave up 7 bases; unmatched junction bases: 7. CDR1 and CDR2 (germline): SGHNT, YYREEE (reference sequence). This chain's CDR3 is CASSFGQGREEQYF. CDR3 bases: TGTGCCAGCAGCTTCGGACAGGGGAGAGAAGAGCAGTACTTC. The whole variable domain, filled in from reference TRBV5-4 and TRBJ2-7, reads ETGVTQSPTHLIKTRGQQVTLRCSSQSGHNTVSWYQQALGQGPQFIFQYYREEENGRGNFPPRFSGLQFPNYSSELNVNALELDDSALYLCASSFGQGREEQYFGPGTRLTVT.

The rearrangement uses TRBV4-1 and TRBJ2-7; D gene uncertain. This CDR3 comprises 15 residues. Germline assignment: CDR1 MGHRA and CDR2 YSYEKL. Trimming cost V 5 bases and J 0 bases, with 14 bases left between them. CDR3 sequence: CASSTPRGSSYEQYF. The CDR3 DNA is TGCGCCAGCAGCACCCCTCGAGGCAGCTCCTACGAGCAGTACTTC.

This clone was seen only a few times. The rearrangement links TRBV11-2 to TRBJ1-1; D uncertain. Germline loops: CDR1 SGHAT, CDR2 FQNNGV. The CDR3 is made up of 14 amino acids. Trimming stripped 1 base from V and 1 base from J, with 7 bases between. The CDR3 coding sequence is TGTGCCAGCAGCTTAGTGTTTCCGAACACTGAAGCTTTCTTT. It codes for CASSLVFPNTEAFF.

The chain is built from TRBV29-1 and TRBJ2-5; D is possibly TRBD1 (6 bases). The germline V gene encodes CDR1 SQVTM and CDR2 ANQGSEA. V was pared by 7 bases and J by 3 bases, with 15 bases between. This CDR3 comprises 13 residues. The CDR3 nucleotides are TGCAGCGGCGGACAGATCCAAGAAGAGACCCAGTACTTC. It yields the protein CSGGQIQEETQYF.

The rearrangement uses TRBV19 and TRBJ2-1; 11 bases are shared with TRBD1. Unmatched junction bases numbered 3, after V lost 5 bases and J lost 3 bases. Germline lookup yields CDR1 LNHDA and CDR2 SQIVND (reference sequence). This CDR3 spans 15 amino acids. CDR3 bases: TGTGCCAGTAGTTCCGGGACAGGGGGCTACAATGAGCAGTTCTTC. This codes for CASSSGTGGYNEQFF.

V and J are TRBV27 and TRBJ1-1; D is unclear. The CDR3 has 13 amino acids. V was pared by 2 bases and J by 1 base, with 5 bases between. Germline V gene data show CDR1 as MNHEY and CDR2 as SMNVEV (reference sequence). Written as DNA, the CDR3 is TGTGCCAGCAGTTTAGGGAGGAACACTGAAGCTTTCTTT. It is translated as CASSLGRNTEAFF.

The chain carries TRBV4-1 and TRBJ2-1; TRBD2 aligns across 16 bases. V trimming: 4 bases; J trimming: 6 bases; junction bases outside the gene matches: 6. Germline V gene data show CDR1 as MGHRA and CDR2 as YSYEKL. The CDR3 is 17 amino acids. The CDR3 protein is CASSLGLAGGGGNEQFF. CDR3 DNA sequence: TGCGCCAGCAGCCTGGGACTAGCGGGAGGGGGAGGCAATGAGCAGTTCTTC.

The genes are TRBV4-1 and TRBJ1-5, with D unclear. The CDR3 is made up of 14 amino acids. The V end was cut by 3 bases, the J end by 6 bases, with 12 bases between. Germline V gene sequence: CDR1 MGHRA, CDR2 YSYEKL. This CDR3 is CASSQVVGSQPQHF. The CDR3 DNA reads TGCGCCAGCAGCCAGGTAGTAGGGAGTCAGCCCCAGCATTTT.

CDR3 amino acids: CASRAGTLPYGYTF. The CDR3 DNA reads TGTGCCAGCAGAGCCGGGACATTACCCTATGGCTACACCTTC. This chain uses TRBV28 with TRBJ1-2; tentatively, D is TRBD1 (6 bases). V lost 6 bases to trimming and J lost 4 bases, with 15 bases between them. Germline CDR1 reads MDHEN; CDR2 reads SYDVKM. CDR3 length: 14 amino acids.